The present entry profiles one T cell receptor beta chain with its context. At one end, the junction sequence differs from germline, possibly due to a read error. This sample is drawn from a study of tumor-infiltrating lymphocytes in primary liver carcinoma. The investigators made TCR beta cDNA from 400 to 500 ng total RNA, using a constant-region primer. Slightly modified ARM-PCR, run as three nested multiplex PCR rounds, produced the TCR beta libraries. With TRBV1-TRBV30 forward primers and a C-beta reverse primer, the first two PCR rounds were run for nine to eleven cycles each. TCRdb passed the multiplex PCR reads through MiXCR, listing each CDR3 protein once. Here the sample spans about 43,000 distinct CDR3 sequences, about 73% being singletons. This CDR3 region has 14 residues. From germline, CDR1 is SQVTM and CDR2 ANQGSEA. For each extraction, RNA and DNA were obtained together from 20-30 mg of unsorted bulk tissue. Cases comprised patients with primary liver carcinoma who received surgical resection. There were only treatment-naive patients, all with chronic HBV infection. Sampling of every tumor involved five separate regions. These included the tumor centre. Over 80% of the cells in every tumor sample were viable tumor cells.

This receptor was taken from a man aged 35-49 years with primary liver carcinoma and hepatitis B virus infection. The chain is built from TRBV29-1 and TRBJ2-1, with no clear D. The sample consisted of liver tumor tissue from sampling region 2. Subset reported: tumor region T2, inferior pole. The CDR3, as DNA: TGCAGCGTTGTCCTCGGTGAAACGTACAATGAACAGTTCTTC. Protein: CSVVLGETYNEQFF.